This entry is about one TCR beta chain. Its specificity is unknown. This sample was taken from a study of lymphopenia after photon versus proton radiotherapy. Findings of the study overall: Only patients who died were analyzed for survival; proton advantage is unproven.

CDR3 length equals 14 residues. V lost 1 base and J lost 0, with 7 bases in between. The V gene's germline CDR1 is SGDLS and CDR2 YYNGEE. Using immunoSEQ multiplex PCR, the repertoire was profiled, and TCRdb retains in-frame clones only, with some absent. The sample lists around 20,000 clones; 84% were seen once. The source of this sequence is a woman in her forties or fifties with pancreatic cancer. V and J are TRBV9 and TRBJ2-5; D gene ambiguous. The sequenced sample was peripheral blood, obtained from a patient treated with photon-based radiotherapy. DNA of the CDR3: TGTGCCAGCAGCGTAACTCAGTACCAAGAGACCCAGTACTTC. Residues: CASSVTQYQETQYF.